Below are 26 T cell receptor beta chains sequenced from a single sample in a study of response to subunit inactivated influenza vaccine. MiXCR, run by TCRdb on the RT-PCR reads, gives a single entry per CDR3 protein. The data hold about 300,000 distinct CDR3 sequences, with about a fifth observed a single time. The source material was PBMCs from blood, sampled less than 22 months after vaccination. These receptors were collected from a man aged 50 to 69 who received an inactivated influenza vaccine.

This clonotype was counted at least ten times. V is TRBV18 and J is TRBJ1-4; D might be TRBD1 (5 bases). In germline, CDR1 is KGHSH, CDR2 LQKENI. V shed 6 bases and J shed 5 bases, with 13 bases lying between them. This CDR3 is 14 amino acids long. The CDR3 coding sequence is TGTGCCAGCTCCCCGGGACTTTCGAATGAAAAACTGTTTTTT. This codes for CASSPGLSNEKLFF.

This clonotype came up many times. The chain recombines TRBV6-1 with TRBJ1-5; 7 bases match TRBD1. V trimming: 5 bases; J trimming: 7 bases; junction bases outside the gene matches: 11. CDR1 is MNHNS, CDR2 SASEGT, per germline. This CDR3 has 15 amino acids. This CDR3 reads CASSTSRQGGQPQHF. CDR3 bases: TGTGCCAGCAGTACCTCTCGACAGGGTGGGCAGCCCCAGCATTTT.

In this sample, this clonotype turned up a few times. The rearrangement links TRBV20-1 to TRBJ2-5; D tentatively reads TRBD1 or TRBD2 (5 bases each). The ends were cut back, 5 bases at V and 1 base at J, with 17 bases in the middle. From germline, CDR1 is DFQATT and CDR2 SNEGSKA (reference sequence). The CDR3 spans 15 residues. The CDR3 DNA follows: TGCAGTGCTTCAGGGCCCGGGACCCCCCAAGAGACCCAGTACTTC. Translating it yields CSASGPGTPQETQYF.

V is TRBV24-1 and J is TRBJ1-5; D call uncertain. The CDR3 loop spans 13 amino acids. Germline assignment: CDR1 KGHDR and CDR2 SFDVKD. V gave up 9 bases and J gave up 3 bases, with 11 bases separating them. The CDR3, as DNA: TGTGCCACCGGCTCGGGTCCCAATCAGCCCCAGCATTTT. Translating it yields CATGSGPNQPQHF.

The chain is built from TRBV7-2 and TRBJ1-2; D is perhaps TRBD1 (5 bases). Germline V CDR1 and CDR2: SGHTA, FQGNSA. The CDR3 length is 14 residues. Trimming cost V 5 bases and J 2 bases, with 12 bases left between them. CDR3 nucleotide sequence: TGTGCCAGCAGCCCCCCGGGGCAGAACTATGGCTACACCTTC. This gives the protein CASSPPGQNYGYTF.

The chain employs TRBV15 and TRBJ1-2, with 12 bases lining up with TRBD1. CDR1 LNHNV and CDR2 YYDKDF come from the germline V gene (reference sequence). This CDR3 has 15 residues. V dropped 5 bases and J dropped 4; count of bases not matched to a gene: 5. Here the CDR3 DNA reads TGTGCCACCAGCGGGACAGGGGGCAATTTCTATGGCTACACCTTC. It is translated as CATSGTGGNFYGYTF.

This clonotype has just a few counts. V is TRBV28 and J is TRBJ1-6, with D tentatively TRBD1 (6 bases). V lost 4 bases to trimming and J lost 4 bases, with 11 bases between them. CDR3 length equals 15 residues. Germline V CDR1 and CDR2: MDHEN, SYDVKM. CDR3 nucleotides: TGTGCCAGCAGTTCCAGGGGTGCTTATAATTCACCCCTCCACTTT. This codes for CASSSRGAYNSPLHF.

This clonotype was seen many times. CDR3 nucleotide sequence: TGTGCCAGCAGCCGAAACAGGGGACGGCAGCCCCAGCATTTT. Amino acid sequence: CASSRNRGRQPQHF. The rearrangement uses TRBV6-1 and TRBJ1-5, with 7 bases lining up with TRBD1. Germline V gene lookup returns CDR1 MNHNS and CDR2 SASEGT. The CDR3 spans 14 residues. J gave up 7 bases and V 6 bases, and 9 bases lay outside the gene matches.

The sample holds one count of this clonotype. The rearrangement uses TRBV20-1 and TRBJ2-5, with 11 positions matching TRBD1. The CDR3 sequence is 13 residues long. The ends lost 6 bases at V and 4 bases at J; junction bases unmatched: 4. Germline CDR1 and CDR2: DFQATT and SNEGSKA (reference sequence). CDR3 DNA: TGCAGTGCCCCGGGACAGGGGGTAGAGACCCAGTACTTC. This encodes CSAPGQGVETQYF.

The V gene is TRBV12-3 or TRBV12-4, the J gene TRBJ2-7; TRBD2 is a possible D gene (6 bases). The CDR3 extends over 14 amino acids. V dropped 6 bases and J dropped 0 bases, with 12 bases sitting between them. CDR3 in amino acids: CASSTGGSSYEQYF. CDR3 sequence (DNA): TGTGCCAGCAGCACCGGGGGTAGCTCCTACGAGCAGTACTTC.

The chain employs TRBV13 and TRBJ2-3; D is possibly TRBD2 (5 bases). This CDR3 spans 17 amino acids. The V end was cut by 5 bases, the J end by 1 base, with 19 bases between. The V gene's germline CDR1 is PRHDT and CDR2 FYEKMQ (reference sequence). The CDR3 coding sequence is TGTGCCAGCAGCCACGTTCGGGCGGGCCCCCGCACAGATACGCAGTATTTT. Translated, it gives CASSHVRAGPRTDTQYF.

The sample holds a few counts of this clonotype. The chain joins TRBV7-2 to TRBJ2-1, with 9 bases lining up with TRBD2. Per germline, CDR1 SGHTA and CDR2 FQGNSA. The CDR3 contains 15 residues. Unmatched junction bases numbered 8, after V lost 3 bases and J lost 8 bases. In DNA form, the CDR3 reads TGTGCCAGCAGCTTTAGCGGGAGCCCCGGGGATGAGCAGTTCTTC. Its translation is CASSFSGSPGDEQFF.

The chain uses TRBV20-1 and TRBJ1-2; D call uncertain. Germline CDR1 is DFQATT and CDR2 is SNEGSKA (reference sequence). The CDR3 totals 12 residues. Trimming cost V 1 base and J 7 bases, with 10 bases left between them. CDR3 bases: TGCAGTGCTAGAGTCGGCCCCCCTGGCTACACCTTC. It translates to CSARVGPPGYTF.

The CDR3 DNA reads TGTGCCAGCAAACCGGGACTAGCCACAGATACGCAGTATTTT. Translated: CASKPGLATDTQYF. The chain recombines TRBV6-2 or TRBV6-3 with TRBJ2-3; TRBD2 matches 9 bases. The V gene end was trimmed by 7 bases and the J gene end by 2 bases; junction bases not matched to a gene: 4. CDR3 length equals 14 residues. Per the germline V gene, CDR1 is MNHEY and CDR2 is SVGEGT.

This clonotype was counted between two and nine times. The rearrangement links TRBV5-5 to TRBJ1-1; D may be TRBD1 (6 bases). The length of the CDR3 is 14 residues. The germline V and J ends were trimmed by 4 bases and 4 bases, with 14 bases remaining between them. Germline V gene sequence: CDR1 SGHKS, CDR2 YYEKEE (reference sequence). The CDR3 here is CASSKSRGGTEAFF. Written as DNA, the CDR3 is TGTGCCAGCAGCAAGTCCAGGGGAGGCACTGAAGCTTTCTTT.

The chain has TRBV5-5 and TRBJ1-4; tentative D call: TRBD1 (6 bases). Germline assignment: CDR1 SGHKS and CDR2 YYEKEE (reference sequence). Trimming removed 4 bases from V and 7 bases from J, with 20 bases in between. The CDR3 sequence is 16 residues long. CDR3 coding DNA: TGTGCCAGCAGCCCCCAACAGGGTATACGGGGTGAAAAACTGTTTTTT. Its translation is CASSPQQGIRGEKLFF.

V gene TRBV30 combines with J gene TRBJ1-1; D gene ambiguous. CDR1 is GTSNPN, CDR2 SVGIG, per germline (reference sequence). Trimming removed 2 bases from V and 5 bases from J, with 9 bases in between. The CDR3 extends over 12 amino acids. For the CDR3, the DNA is TGTGCCTGGAGTTTACCGGGGACTGAAGCTTTCTTT. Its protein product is CAWSLPGTEAFF.

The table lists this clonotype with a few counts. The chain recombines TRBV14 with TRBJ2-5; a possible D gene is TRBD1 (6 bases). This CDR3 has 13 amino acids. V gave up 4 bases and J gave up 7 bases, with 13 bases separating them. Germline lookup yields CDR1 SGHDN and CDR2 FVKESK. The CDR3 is CASSPGQPPTQYF. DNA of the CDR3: TGTGCCAGCAGCCCCGGACAGCCCCCGACCCAGTACTTC.

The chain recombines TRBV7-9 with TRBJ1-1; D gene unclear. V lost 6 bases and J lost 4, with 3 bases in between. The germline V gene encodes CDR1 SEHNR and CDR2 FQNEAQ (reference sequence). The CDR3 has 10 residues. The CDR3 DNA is TGTGCCAGCAGACCCACTGAAGCTTTCTTT. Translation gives CASRPTEAFF.

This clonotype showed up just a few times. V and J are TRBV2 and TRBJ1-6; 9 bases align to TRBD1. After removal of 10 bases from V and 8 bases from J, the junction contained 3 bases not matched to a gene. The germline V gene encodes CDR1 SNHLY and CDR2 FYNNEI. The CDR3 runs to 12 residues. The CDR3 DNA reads TGTGCCAAGGGACAGGGCGATTCACCCCTCCACTTT. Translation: CAKGQGDSPLHF.

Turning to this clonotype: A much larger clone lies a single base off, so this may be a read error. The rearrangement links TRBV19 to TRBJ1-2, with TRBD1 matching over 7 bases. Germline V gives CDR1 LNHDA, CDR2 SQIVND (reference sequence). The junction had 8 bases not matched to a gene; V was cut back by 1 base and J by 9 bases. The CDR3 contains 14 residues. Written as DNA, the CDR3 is TGTGCCAGTAGTATAGGCGACAGGGTAGGCTGCTACACCTTC. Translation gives CASSIGDRVGCYTF.

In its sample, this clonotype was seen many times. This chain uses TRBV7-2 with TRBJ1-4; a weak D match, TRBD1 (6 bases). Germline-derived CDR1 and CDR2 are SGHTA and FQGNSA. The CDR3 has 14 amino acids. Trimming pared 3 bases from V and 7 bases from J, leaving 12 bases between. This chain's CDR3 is CASSLDRPSEKLFF. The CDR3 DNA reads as TGTGCCAGCAGCTTGGACAGACCTTCTGAAAAACTGTTTTTT.

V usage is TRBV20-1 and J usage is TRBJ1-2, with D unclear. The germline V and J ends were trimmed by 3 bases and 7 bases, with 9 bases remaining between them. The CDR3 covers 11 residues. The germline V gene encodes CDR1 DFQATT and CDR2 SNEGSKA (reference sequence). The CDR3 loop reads CSARTMGGYTF. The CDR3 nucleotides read TGCAGTGCTAGGACCATGGGTGGCTACACCTTC.

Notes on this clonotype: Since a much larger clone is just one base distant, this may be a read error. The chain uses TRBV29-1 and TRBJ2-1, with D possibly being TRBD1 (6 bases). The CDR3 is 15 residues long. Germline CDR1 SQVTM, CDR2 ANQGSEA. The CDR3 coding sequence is TGCAGCGTTCCCAAACCGGGACACTTCTACAATGAGCGGTTCTTC. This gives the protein CSVPKPGHFYNERFF.

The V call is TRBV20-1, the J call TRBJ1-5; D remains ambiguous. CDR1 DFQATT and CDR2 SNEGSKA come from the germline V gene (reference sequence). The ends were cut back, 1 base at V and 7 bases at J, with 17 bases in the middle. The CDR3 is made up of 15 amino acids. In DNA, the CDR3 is TGCAGTGCTAGAGCGGTGGGTCTTGAAGAACAGCCCCAGCATTTT. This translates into CSARAVGLEEQPQHF.

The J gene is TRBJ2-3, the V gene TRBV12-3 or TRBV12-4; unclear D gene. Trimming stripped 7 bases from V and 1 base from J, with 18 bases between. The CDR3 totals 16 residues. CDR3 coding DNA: TGTGCCAGCACCCTCAGGACCGGTTTGGGCACAGATACGCAGTATTTT. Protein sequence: CASTLRTGLGTDTQYF.